The following is a T cell receptor beta chain sequence with its context. Per the germline V gene, CDR1 is SGDLS and CDR2 is YYNGEE. This CDR3 spans 13 amino acids. V gave up 2 bases and J gave up 7 bases, with 10 bases separating them. The source of the sample is a study of T cell changes during pregnancy in multiple sclerosis. Clones were sequenced by immunoSEQ multiplex PCR, and TCRdb holds only the in-frame ones, with some missing. This table has nearly 40,000 clones, roughly 92% appearing once. V is TRBV9 and J is TRBJ2-1; perhaps TRBD2 as D (6 bases). The receptor was derived from a female donor with multiple sclerosis, enrolled in a pregnancy study. Sequenced material: CD4+ T cells from peripheral blood mononuclear cells, taken before pregnancy. CDR3 sequence: CASSVYSGNEQFF. CDR3 bases: TGTGCCAGCAGCGTGTACAGCGGGAATGAGCAGTTCTTC.